This T cell receptor beta chain was observed in a study of patients and donors after allogeneic stem cell transplantation. The CDR3 is 16 amino acids. CDR1 is MNHEY and CDR2 is SVGAGI in the germline V gene. Trimming removed 0 bases from V and 0 bases from J; junction bases left unmatched: 3. In TCRdb, the RT-PCR reads were re-called with MiXCR into one record per CDR3 protein. The sample holds roughly 180,000 distinct CDR3 sequences, roughly two fifths seen once. The clonotype originates from a human donor who was either an allogeneic HSCT recipient or a stem cell or donor lymphocyte infusion donor (not recorded which). It is not recorded whose cells these are; they may come from a transplant donor. The sample taken for sequencing was blood, either unsorted or a sorted T cell fraction (not recorded which). The V and J genes are TRBV6-5 and TRBJ2-7; 9 bases line up with TRBD1. In DNA, the CDR3 is TGTGCCAGCAGTTACTCTGGGACAGGGAGCTCCTACGAGCAGTACTTC. This gives the protein CASSYSGTGSSYEQYF.